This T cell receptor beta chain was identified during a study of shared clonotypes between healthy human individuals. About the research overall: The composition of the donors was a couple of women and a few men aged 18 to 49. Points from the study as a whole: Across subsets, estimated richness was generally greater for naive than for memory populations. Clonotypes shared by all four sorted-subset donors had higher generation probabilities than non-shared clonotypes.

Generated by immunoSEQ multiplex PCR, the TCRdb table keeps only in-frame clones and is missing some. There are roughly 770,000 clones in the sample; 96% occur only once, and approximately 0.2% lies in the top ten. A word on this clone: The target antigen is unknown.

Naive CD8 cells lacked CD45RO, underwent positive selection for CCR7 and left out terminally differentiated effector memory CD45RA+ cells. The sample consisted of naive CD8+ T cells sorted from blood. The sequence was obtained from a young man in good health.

DNA of the CDR3: TGTGCCAGCAGCTTAGGGCCAACAGGTGGCTACACCTTC. Translation gives CASSLGPTGGYTF. This chain joins TRBV7-8 and TRBJ1-2; D is possibly TRBD1 (5 bases). From germline, CDR1 is SGHVS and CDR2 FQNEAQ. This CDR3 has 13 amino acids. V shed 1 base and J shed 7 bases, with 10 bases lying between them.